These 3 T cell receptor beta chains were sequenced from one sample in a study of blood T cell repertoires in COVID-19. Repertoires were generated with immunoSEQ multiplex PCR, while TCRdb's copy carries only in-frame clones and drops some. Of some 290,000 clones in the sample, 85% to 95% were seen once. Sequencing used PBMCs or T cells enriched from blood (not recorded which). Receptors originate from a woman aged 25 to 39 who had been exposed to COVID-19.

This chain uses TRBV29-1 with TRBJ1-2; TRBD1 agrees at 9 bases. The CDR3 runs 14 residues. V lost 7 bases and J lost 1; bases outside the gene matches: 7. CDR1 SQVTM and CDR2 ANQGSEA come from the germline V gene. The CDR3 DNA follows: TGCAGCGCGGGACAGGGACGATTTAACTATGGCTACACCTTC. This sequence encodes CSAGQGRFNYGYTF.

The chain links TRBV2 to TRBJ1-6, with 8 bases fitting TRBD1. Germline lookup yields CDR1 SNHLY and CDR2 FYNNEI. The V gene end was trimmed by 5 bases and the J gene end by 4 bases; junction bases not matched to a gene: 4. The CDR3 contains 15 residues. The CDR3, as DNA: TGTGCCAGCAGTTCGCAGGGGGCTTATAATTCACCCCTCCACTTT. This codes for CASSSQGAYNSPLHF.

The V and J genes are TRBV10-3 and TRBJ1-2; no clear D. Trimming left V 3 bases short and J 6 bases short, with 11 bases between. Germline assignment: CDR1 ENHRY and CDR2 SYGVKD. This CDR3 comprises 13 residues. CDR3 DNA sequence: TGTGCCATCAGTGACGGGAGGAGGGATGGCTACACCTTC. This encodes CAISDGRRDGYTF.